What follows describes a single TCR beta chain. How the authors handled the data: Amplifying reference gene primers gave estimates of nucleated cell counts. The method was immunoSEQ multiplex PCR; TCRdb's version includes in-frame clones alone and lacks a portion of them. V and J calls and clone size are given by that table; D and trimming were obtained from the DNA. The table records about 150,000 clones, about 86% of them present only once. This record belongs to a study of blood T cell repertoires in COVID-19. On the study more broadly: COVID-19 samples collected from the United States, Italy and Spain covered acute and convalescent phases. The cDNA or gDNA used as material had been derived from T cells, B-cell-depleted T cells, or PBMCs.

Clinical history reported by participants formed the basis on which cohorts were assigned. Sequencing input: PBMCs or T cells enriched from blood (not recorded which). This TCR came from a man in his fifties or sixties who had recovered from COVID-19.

This chain's CDR3 is CASSRRTESTDTQYF. The CDR3 DNA reads TGTGCCAGCAGCAGACGGACAGAAAGCACAGATACGCAGTATTTT. The V call is TRBV11-3, the J call TRBJ2-3, with a possible D match to TRBD1 (6 bases). The CDR3 consists of 15 residues. Trimming stripped 5 bases from V and 0 bases from J, with 12 bases between. CDR1 is SGHNT and CDR2 is YENEEA in the germline V gene.